This TCR beta chain was captured by sequencing in a study of read filtering for tumor transcriptome and immune sequencing. Ten or more counts support this clonotype. From approximately 430 ng of RNA, a library with molecular barcoded alpha/delta and beta/gamma adaptors was made. TCRdb re-derived calls from the reads in MiXCR, one entry per CDR3 protein. The repertoire includes around 130,000 distinct CDR3 sequences, roughly an eighth of them detected once, and 7.5% to 9.5% sits in the top ten. V was trimmed by 1 base and J by 15 bases, leaving 16 bases between them. This CDR3 region has 13 residues. This clonotype was obtained from a donor aged 40 or older with multiple myeloma. The rearrangement uses TRBV12-3 or TRBV12-4 and TRBJ2-1; a weak D match, TRBD1 (6 bases). The sequenced sample was a population of CD138-negative cells sorted from bone marrow. In DNA, the CDR3 is TGTGCCAGCAGTTTAGGGTCTGGGGGCGGATGGTTCTTC. Translation: CASSLGSGGGWFF.